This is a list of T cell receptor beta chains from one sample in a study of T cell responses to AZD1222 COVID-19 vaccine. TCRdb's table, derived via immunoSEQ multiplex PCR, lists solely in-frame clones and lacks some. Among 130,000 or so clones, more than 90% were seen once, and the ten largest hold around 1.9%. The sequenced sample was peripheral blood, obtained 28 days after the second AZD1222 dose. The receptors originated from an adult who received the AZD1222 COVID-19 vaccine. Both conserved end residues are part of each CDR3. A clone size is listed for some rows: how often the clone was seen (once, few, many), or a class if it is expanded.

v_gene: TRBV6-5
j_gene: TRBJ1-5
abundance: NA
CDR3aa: CASSPRQGGNQPQHF

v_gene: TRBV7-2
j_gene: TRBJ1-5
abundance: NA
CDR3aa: CASSSRSNQPQHF

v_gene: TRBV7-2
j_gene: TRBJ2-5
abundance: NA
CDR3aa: CASSLVLAGGETQYF

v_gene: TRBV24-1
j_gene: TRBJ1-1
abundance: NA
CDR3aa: CATSDPLVEHTEAFF

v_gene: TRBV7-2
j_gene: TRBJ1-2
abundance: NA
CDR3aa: CASSLGPLTGTGYTF

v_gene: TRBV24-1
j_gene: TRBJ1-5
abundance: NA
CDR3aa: CATSGKNQPQHF

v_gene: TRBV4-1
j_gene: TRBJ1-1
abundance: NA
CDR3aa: CASSQDMGQTWNTEAFF

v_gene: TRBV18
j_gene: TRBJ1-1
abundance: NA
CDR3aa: CASSPRGFNTEAFF

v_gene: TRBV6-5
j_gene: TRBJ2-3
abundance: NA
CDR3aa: CASNPSGGDTQYF

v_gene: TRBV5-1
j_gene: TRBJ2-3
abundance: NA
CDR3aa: CASRPGTVLTDTQYF

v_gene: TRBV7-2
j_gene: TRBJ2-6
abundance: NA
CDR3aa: CASSLGASTGANVLTF

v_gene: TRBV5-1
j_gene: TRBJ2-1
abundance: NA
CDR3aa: CASSFGLAGYNEQFF

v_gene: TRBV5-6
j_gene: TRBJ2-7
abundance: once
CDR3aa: CASSFVRNEQYF

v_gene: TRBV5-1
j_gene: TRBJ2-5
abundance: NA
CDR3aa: CASSLGQGNFAETQYF

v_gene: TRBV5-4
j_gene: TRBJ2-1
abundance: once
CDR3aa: CASSPGLAGYNEQFF

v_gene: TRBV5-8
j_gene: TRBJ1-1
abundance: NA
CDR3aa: CASSYTDRGVFPENTEAFF

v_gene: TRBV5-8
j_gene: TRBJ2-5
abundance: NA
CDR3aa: CASNSRAGARETQYF

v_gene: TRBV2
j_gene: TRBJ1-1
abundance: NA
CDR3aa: CASSGTARETEAFF

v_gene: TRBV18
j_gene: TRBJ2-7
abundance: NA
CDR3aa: CASSPSRTSDLYEQYF

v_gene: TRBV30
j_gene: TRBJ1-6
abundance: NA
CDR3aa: CAWCRSGTENSPLHF

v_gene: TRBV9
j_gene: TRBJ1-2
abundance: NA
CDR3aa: CASSVVGGQGYGYTF

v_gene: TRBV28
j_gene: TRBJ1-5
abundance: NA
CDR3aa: CASSLSGNHQPQHF

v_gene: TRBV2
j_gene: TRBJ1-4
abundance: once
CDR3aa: CASSERRGRANEKLFF

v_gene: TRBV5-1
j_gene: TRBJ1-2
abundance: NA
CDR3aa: CASSSTTYGYTF

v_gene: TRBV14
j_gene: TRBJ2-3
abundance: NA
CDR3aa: CASSHRLAGDVGDTQYF

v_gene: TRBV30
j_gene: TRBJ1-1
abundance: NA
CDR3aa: CAWSRQGLMNTEAFF

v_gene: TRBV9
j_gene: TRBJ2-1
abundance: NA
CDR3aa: CASSGTSGSYNEQFF

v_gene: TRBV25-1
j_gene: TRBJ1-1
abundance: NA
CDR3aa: CASSDPGGMNTEAFF

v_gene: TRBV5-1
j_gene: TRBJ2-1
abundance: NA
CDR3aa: CASTPAGYNEQFF

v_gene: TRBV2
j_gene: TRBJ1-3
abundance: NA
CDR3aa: CASSGQGRENTIYF

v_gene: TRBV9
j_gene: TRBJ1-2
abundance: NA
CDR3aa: CASSVATRPTYGYTF

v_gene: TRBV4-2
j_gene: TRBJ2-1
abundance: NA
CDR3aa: CASSPPAGGLNEQFF

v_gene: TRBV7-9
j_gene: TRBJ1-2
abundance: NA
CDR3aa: CASSFREGYGYTF

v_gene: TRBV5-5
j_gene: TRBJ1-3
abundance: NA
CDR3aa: CASSVDAGTSGNTIYF

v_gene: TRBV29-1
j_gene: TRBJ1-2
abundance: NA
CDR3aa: CSVEAGTSNYGYTF

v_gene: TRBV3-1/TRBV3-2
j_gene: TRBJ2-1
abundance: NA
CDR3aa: CASSPTSGTHNEQFF

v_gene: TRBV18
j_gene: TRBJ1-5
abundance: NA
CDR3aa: CASSPRTGGNQPQHF

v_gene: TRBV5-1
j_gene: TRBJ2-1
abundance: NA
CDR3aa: CASSPGTGPGAEQFF

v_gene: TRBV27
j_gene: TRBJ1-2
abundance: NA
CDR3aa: CASSLRFSSNYGYTF

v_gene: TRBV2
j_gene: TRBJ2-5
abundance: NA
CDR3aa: CASSQRWEETQYF

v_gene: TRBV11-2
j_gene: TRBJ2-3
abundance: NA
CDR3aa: CASSFLASTDTQYF

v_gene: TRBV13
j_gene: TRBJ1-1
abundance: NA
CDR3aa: CASSSTGTNTEAFF

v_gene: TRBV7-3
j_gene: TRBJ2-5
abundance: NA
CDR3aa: CASGTGGGETQYF

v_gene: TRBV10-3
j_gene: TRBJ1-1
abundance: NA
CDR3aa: CAIRGGPLTEAFF

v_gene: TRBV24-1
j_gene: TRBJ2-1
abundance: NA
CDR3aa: CATSESSYNEQFF

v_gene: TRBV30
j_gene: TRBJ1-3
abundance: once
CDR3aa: CAWATGAGNTIYF

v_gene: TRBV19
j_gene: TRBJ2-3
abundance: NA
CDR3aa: CASSIGLSPSTDTQYF

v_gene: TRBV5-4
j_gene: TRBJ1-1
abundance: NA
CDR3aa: CASSRSPGAFYTEAFF

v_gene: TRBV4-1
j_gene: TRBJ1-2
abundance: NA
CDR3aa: CASSQPGQARGYTF

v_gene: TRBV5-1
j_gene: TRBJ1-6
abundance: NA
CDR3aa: CASSLQNLPNSPLHF

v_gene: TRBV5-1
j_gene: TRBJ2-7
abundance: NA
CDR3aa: CASSLESGPNYEQYF

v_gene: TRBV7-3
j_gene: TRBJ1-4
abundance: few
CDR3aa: CASSLTKGADEKLFF

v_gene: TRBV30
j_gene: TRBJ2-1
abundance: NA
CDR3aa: CAWSLLGSYNEQFF

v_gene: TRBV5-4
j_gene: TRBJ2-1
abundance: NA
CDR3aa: CASSLFAGGPNEQFF

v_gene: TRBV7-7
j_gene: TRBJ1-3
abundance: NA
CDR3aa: CASSPDSSGNTIYF